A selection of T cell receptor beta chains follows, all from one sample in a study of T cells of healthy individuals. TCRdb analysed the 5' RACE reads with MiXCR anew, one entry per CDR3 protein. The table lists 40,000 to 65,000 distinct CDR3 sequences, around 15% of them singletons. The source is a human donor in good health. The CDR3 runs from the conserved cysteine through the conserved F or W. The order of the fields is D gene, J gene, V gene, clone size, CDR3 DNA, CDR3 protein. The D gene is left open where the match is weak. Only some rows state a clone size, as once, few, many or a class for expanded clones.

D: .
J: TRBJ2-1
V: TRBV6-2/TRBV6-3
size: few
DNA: TGTGCCAGCAGTTACCCCCGGTCAGGGCAGTTCTTC
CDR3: CASSYPRSGQFF

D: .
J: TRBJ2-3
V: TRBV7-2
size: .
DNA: TGTGCCAGCAGCACAGGCGGAAATACGCAGTATTTT
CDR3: CASSTGGNTQYF

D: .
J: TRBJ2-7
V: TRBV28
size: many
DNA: TGTGCCAGCACTTTCCTGACCATGAGGAATGGGGTGAACTACGAGCAGTACTTC
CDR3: CASTFLTMRNGVNYEQYF

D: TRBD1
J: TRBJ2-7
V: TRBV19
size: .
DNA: TGTGCCAGTAGTAGGGGGACAGTGATCTACGAGCAGTACTTC
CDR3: CASSRGTVIYEQYF

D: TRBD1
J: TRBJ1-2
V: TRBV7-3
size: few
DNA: TGTGCCAGCAGCTGGCGTGCGGGACAGAACTATGGCTACACCTTC
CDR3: CASSWRAGQNYGYTF

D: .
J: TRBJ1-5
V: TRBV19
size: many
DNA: TGTGCCAGTAATCCGGGGAGTCGCAATCAGCCCCAGCATTTT
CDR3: CASNPGSRNQPQHF

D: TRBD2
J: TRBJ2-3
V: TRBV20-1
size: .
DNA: TGCAGTGCTAGAGTCCGCCCAGCGGGAGGGCCAAATACGCAGTATTTT
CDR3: CSARVRPAGGPNTQYF

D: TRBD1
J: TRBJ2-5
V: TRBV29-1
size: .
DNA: TGCAGCGTTGGAAAAGGGGGCCGAGAGACCCAGTACTTC
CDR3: CSVGKGGRETQYF

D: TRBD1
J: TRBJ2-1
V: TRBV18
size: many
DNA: TGTGCCAGCTCACCCTCGGGACAGGGAAACAATGAGCAGTTCTTC
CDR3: CASSPSGQGNNEQFF

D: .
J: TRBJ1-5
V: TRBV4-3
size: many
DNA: TGCGCCAGCAGCCAAGACCCAGGCCCTCGGGAGCCCCAGCATTTT
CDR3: CASSQDPGPREPQHF

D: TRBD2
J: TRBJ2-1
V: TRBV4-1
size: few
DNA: TGCGCCAGCAGCCAAGAAGGGCTAGCGGACTACAATGAGCAGTTCTTC
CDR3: CASSQEGLADYNEQFF

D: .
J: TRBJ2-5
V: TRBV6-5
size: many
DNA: TGTGCCAGCAGTTATACTCCGGGGGCTGAAGAGACCCAGTACTTC
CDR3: CASSYTPGAEETQYF

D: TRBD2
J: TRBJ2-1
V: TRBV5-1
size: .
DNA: TGCGCCAGCAGCTTGGCCGAAGCGGGAGGCTACAATGAGCAGTTCTTC
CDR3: CASSLAEAGGYNEQFF

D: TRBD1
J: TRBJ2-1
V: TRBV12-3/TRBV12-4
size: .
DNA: TGTGCCAGCAGGGGACAGGGGCTCGATGAGCAGTTCTTC
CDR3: CASRGQGLDEQFF

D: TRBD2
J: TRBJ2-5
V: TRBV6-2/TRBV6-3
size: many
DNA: TGTGCCAGCAGTTACCCTAGCGGGATTCTCGAGACCCAGTACTTC
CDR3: CASSYPSGILETQYF

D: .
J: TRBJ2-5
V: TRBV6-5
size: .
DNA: TGTGCCAGCAGGGACAGCGCGTGGGGGGACCAAGAGACCCAGTACTTC
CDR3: CASRDSAWGDQETQYF

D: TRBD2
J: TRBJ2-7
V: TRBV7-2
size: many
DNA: TGTGCCAGCAGCATTCGGACGGGAGGTTCCTACGAGCAGTACTTC
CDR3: CASSIRTGGSYEQYF

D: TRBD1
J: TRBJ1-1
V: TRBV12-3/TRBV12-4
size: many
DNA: TGTGCCAGCAGTTTACCACAGGGGGCGAGGACTGAAGCTTTCTTT
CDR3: CASSLPQGARTEAFF

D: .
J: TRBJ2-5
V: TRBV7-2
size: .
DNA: TGTGCCAGCAGCGCGCCTGACGGAGGGGTAGAGACCCAGTACTTC
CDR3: CASSAPDGGVETQYF

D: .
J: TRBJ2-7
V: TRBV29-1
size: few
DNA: TGCAGCGTTCAGGCCAGCTACGAGCAGTACTTC
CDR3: CSVQASYEQYF

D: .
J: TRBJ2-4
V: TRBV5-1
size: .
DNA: TGCGCCAGCAGAGACGACAGAGACTTAGCCAAAAACATTCAGTACTTC
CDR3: CASRDDRDLAKNIQYF

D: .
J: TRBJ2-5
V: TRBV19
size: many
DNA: TGTGCCAGTAGTATGACAGGCCAAGAGACCCAGTACTTC
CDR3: CASSMTGQETQYF